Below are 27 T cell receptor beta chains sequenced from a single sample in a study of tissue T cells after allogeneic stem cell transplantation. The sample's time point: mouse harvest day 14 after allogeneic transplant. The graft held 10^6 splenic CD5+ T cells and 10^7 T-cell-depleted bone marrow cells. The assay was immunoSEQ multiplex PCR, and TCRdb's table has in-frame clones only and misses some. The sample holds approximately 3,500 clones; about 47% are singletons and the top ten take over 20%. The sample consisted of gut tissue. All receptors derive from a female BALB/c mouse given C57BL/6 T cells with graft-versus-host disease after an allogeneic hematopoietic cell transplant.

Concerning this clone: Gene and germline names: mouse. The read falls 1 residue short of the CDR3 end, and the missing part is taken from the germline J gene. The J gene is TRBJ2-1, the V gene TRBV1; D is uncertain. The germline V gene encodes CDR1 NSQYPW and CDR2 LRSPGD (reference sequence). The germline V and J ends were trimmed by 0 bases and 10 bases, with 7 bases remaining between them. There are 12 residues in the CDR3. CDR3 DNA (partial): TGCACCTGCAGTGCAGATAAAACAGAGCAGTTC. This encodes CTCSADKTEQF. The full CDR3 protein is CTCSADKTEQFF. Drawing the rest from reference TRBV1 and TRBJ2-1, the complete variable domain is VTLLEQNPRWRLVPRGQAVNLRCILKNSQYPWMSWYQQDLQKQLQWLFTLRSPGDKEVKSLPGADYLATRVTDTELRLQVANMSQGRTLYCTCSADKTEQFFGPGTRLTVL.

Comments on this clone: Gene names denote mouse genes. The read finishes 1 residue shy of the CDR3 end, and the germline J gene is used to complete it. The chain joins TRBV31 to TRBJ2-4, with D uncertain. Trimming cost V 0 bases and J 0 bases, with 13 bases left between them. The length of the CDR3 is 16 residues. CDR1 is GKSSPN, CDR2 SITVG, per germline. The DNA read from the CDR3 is TGTGCCTGGAGTCTAGAGAGGGAATATAGTCAAAACACCTTGTAC. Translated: CAWSLEREYSQNTLY. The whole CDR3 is CAWSLEREYSQNTLYF.

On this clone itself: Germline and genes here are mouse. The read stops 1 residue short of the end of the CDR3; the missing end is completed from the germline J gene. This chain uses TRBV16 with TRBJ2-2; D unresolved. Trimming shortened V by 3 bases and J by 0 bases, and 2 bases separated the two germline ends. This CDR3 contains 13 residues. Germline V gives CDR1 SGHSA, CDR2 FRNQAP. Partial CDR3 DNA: TGTGCAAGCAGCTTCCCAAACACCGGGCAGCTCTAC. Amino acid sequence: CASSFPNTGQLY. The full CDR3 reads CASSFPNTGQLYF.

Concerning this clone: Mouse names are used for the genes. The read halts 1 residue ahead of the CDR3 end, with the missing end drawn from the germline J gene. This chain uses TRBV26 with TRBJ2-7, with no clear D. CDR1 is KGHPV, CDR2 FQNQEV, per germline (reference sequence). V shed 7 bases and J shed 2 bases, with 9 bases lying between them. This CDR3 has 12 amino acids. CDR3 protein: CASTRQTYEQYF. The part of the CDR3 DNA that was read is TGTGCCAGCACTCGGCAAACCTATGAACAGTAC.

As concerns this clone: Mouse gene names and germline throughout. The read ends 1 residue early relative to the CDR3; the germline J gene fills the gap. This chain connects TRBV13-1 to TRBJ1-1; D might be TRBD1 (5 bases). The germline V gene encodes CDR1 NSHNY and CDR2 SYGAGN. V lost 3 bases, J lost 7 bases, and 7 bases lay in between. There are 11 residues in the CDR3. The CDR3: CASSAGGEVFF. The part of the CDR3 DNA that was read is TGTGCCAGCAGTGCGGGGGGAGAAGTCTTC.

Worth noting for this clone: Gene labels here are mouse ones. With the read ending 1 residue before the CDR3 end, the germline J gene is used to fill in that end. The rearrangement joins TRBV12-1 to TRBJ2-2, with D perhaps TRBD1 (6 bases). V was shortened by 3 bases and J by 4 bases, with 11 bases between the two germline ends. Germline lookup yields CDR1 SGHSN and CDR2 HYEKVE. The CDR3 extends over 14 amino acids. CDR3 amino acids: CASSSSGATGQLYF. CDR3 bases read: TGTGCCAGCTCTTCCTCAGGGGCCACCGGGCAGCTCTAC.

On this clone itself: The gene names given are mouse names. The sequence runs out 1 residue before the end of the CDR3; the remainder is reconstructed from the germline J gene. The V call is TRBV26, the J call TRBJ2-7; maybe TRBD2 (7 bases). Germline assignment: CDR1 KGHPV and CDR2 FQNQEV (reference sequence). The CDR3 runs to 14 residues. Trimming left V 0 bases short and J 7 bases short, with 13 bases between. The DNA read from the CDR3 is TGTGCCAGCAGTCTGTCGAAGGGGGGCTGGGAACAGTAC. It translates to CASSLSKGGWEQY. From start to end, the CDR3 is CASSLSKGGWEQYF.

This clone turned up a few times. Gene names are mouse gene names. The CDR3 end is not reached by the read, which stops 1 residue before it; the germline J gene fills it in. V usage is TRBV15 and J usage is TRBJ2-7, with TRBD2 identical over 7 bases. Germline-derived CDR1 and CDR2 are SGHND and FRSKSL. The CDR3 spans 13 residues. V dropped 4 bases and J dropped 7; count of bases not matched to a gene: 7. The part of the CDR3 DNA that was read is TGTGCCAGCAGTTCGGGACTGAGGGACGAACAGTAC. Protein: CASSSGLRDEQY. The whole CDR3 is CASSSGLRDEQYF.

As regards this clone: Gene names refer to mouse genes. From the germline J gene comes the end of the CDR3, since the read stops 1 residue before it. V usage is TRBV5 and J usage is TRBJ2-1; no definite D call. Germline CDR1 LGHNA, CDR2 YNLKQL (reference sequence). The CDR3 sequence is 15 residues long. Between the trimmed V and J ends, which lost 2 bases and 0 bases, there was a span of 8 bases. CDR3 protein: CASSQPYTNYAEQFF. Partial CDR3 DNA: TGTGCCAGCAGCCAACCCTACACTAACTATGCTGAGCAGTTC.

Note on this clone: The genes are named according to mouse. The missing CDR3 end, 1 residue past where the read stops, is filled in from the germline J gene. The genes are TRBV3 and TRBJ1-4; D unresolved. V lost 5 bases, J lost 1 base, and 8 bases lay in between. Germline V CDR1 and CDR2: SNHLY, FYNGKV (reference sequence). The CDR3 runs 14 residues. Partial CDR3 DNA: TGTGCCAGCAGCCCCGACAATTCCAACGAAAGATTATTT. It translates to CASSPDNSNERLF. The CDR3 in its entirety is CASSPDNSNERLFF.

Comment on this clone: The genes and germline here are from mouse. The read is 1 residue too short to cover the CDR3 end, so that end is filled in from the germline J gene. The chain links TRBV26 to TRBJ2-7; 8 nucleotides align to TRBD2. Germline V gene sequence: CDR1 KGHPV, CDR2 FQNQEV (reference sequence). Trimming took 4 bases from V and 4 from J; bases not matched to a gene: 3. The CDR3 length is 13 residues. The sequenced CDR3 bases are TGTGCCAGCAGTCAGGGACTGGTATATGAACAGTAC. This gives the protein CASSQGLVYEQY. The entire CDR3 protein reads CASSQGLVYEQYF.

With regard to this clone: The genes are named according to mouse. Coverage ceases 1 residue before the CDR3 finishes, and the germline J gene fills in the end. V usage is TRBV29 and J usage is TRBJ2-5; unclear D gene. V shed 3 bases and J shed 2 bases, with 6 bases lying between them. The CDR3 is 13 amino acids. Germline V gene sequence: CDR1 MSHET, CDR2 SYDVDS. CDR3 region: CASSFGSQDTQYF. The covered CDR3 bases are TGTGCTAGCAGTTTTGGCAGCCAAGACACCCAGTAC.

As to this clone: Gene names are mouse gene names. CDR3 sequence: CASGWDWGSQNTLYF. The CDR3 bases that were read are TGTGCCAGCGGTTGGGACTGGGGTAGTCAAAACACCTTGTAC. This chain uses TRBV13-2 with TRBJ2-4; 10 nucleotides line up with TRBD2. The CDR3 goes on 1 residue after the read ends, and that part is filled in from the germline J gene. This CDR3 region has 15 residues. V was pared by 4 bases and J by 0 bases, with 2 bases of the junction left unmatched. Looked up from germline, CDR1 is NNHNN and CDR2 is SYGAGS (reference sequence).

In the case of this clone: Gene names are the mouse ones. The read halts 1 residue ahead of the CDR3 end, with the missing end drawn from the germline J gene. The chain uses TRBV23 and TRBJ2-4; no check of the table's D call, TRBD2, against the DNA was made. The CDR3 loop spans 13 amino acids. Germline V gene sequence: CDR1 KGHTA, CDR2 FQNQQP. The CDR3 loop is CSSSGTGLNTLYF. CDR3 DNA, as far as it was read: TGCTCCAGCAGTGGGACTGGGCTAAACACCTTGTAC. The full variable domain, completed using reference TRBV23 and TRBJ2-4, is DAAVTQKPRYLIKMKGQEAEMKCIPEKGHTAVFWYQQKQSKELKFLIYFQNQQPLDQIDMVKERFSAVCPSSSLCSLGIRTCEAEDSALYLCSSSGTGLNTLYFGAGTRLSVL.

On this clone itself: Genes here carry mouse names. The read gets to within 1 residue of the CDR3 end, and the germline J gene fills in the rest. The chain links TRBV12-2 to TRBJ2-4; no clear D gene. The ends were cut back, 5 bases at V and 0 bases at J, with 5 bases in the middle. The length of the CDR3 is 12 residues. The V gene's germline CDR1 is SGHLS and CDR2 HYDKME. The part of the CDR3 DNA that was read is TGTGCCAGCTTGAGAAGTCAAAACACCTTGTAC. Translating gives CASLRSQNTLY. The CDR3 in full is CASLRSQNTLYF.

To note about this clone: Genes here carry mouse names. CDR3 DNA (partial): TGTGCCAGCAGTATCCAAAACCAAGACACCCAGTAC. As protein: CASSIQNQDTQY. The CDR3, in full, reads CASSIQNQDTQYF. V gene TRBV19 combines with J gene TRBJ2-5; D remains ambiguous. The read halts 1 residue ahead of the CDR3 end, with the missing end drawn from the germline J gene. Trimming cost V 2 bases and J 0 bases, with 4 bases left between them. The CDR3 is 13 amino acids. The germline CDR1 and CDR2 sequences are FNHDT and SITEND (reference sequence).

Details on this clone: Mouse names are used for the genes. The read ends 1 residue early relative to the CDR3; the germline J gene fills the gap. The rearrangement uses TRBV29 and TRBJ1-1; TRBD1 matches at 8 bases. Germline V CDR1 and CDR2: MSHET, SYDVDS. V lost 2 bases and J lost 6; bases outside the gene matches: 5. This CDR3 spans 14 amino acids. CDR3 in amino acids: CASSLRQGAAEVFF. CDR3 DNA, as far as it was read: TGTGCTAGCAGTTTAAGGCAGGGGGCAGCAGAAGTCTTC.

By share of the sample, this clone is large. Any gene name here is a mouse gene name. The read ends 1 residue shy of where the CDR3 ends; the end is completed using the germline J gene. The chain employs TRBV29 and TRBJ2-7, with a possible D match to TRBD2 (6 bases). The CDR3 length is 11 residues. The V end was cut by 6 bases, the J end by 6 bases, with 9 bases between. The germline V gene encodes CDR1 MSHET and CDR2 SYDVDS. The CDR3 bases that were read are TGTGCTAGCAGGGGACTTTTTGAACAGTAC. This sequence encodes CASRGLFEQY. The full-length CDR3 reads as CASRGLFEQYF. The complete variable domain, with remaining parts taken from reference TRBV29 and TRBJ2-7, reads DMKVTQMPRYLIKRMGENVLLECGQDMSHETMYWYRQDPGLGLQLIYISYDVDSNSEGDIPKGYRVSRKKREHFSLILDSAKTNQTSVYFCASRGLFEQYFGPGTRLTVL.

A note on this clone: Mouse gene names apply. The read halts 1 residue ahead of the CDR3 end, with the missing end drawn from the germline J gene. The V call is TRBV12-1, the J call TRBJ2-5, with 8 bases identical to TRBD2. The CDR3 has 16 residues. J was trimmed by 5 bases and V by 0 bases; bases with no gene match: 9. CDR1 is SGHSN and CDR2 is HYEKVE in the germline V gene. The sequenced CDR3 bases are TGTGCCAGCTCTCTCGTTGGGGGGGTTGGTCGAGACACCCAGTAC. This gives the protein CASSLVGGVGRDTQY. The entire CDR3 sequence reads CASSLVGGVGRDTQYF.

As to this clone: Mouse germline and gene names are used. CDR3 region: CASSLNWGSYEQYF. CDR3 bases read: TGTGCCAGCAGTCTTAACTGGGGCTCCTATGAACAGTAC. This chain uses TRBV26 with TRBJ2-7; TRBD2 matches 7 bases. The read finishes 1 residue shy of the CDR3 end, and the germline J gene is used to complete it. V lost 3 bases to trimming and J lost 0 bases; unmatched junction nucleotides: 2. The CDR3 runs 14 residues. The germline CDR1 and CDR2 sequences are KGHPV and FQNQEV (reference sequence).

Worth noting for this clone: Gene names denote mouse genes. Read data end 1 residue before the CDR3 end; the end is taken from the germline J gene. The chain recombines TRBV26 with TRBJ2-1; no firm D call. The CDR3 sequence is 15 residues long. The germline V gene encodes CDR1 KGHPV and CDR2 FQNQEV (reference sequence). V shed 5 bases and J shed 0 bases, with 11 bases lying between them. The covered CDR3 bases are TGTGCCAGCAGTGCCCCTCGCTATAACTATGCTGAGCAGTTC. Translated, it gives CASSAPRYNYAEQF. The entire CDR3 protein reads CASSAPRYNYAEQFF.

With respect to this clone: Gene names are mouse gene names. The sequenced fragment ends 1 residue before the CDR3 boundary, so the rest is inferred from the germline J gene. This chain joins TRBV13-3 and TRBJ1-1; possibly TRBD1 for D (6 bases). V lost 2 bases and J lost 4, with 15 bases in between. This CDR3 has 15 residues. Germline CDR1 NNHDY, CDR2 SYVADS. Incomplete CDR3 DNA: TGTGCCAGCAGTGAGGGCAGGGGTCCCACCACAGAAGTCTTC. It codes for CASSEGRGPTTEVF. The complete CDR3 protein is CASSEGRGPTTEVFF.

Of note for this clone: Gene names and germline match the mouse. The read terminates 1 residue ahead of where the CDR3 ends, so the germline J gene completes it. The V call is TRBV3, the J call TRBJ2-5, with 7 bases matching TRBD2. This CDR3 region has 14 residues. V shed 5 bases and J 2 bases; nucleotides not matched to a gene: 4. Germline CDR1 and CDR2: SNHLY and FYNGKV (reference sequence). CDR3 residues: CASSPLGVQDTQYF. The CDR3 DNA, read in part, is TGTGCCAGCAGCCCTCTGGGGGTCCAAGACACCCAGTAC. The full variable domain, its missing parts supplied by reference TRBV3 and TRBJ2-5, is GPKVLQIPSHQIIDMGQMVTLNCDPVSNHLYFYWYKQILGQQMEFLVNFYNGKVMEKSKLFKDQFSVERPDGSYFTLKIQPTALEDSAVYFCASSPLGVQDTQYFGPGTRLLVL.

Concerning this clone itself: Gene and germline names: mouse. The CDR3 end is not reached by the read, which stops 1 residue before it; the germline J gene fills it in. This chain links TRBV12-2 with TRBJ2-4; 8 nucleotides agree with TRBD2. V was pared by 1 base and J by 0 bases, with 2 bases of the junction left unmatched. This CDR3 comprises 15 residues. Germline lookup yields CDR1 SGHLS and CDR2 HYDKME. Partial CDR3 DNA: TGTGCCAGCTCTCTTCGGACTGGGAGTCAAAACACCTTGTAC. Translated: CASSLRTGSQNTLY. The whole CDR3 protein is CASSLRTGSQNTLYF.

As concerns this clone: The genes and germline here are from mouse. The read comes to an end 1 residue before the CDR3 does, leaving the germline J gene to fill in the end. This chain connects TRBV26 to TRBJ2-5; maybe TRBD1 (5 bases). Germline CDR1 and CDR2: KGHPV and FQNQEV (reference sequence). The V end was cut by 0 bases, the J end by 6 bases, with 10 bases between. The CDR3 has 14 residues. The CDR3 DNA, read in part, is TGTGCCAGCAGTCTGTCGAGAGGGGTGGACACCCAGTAC. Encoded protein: CASSLSRGVDTQY. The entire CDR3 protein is CASSLSRGVDTQYF.

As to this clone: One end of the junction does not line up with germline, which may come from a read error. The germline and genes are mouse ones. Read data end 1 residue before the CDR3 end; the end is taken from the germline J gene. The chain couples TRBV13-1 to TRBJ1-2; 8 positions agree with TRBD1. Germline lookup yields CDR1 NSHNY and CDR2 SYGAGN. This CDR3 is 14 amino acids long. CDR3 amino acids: CASSLGTGGSDYTF. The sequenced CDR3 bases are TGTGCTAGCAGTTTAGGGACAGGTGGCTCCGACTACACC.

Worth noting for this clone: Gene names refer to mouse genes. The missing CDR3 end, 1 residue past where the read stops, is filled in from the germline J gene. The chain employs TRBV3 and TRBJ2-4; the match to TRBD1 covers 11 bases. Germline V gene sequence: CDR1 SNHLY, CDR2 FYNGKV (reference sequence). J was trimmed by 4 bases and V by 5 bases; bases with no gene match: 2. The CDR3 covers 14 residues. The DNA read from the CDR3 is TGTGCCAGCAGCCCGGGACAGGGGGAAAACACCTTGTAC. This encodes CASSPGQGENTLY. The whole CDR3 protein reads CASSPGQGENTLYF.